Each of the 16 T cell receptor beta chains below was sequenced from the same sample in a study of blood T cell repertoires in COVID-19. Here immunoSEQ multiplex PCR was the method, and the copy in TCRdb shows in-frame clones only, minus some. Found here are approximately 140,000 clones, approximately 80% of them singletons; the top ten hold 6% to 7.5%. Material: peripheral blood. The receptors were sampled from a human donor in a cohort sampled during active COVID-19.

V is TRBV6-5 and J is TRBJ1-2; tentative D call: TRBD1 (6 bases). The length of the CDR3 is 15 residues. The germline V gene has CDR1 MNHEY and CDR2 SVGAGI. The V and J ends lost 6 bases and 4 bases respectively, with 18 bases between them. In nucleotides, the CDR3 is TGTGCCAGCAGCCAGGAAACAGGGCGGGCCTATGGCTACACCTTC. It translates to CASSQETGRAYGYTF.

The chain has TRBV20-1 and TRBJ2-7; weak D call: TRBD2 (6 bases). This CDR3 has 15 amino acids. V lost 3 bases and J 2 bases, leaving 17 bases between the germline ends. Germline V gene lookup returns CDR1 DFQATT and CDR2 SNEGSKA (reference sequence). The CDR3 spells CSASSLSGDTYEQYF. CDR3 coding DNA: TGCAGTGCTAGTTCCTTATCGGGGGATACCTACGAGCAGTACTTC.

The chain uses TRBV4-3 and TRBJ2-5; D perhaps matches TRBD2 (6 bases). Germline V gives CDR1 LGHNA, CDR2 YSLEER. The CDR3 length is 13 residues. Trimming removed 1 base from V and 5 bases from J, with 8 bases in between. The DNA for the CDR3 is TGCGCCAGCAGCCAAGCCGGAGGGGAGACCCAGTACTTC. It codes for CASSQAGGETQYF.

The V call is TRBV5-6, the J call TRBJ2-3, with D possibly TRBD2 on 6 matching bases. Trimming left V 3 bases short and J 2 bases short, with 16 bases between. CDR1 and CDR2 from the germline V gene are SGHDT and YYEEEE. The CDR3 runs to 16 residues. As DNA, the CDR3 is TGTGCCAGCAGCTCCGGCGGGACCACCCTCACAGATACGCAGTATTTT. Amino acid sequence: CASSSGGTTLTDTQYF. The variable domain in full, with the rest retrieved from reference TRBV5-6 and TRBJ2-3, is DAGVTQSPTHLIKTRGQQVTLRCSPKSGHDTVSWYQQALGQGPQFIFQYYEEEERQRGNFPDRFSGHQFPNYSSELNVNALLLGDSALYLCASSSGGTTLTDTQYFGPGTRLTVL.

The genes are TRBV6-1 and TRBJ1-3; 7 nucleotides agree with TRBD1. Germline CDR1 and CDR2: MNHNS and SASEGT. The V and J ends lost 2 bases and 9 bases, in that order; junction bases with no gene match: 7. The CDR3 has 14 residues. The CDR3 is CASSERGQFSTIYF. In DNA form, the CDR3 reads TGTGCCAGCAGTGAACGGGGACAGTTCAGCACCATATATTTT.

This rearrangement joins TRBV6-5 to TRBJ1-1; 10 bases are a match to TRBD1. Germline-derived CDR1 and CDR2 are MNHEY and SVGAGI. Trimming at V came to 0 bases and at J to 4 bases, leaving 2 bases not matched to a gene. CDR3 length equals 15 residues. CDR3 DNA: TGTGCCAGCAGTTACTCGTGGACAGGGGGCACTGAAGCTTTCTTT. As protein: CASSYSWTGGTEAFF.

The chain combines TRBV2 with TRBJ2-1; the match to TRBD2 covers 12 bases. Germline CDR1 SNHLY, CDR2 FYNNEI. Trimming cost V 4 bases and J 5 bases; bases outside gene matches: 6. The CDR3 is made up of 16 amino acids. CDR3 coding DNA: TGTGCCAGCAGTGCTGTGGGACTAGCGGGCAACAATGAGCAGTTCTTC. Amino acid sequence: CASSAVGLAGNNEQFF.

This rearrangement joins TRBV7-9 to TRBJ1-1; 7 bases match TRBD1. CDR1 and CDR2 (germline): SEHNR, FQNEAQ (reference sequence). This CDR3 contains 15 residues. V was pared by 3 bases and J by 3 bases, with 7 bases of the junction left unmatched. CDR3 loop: CASSFWGQRDTEAFF. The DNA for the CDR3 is TGTGCCAGCAGCTTTTGGGGACAGAGGGACACTGAAGCTTTCTTT.

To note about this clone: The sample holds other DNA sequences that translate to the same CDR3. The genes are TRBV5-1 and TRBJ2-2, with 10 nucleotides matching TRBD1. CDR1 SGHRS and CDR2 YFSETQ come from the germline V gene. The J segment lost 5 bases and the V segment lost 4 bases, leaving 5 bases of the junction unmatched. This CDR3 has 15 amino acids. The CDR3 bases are TGCGCCAGCAGCCTCGACAGGGGGCGGACCGGGGAGCTGTTTTTT. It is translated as CASSLDRGRTGELFF.

CDR3 nucleotides: TGTGCCAGCAGTTACTCCGGCAGGGGTGCCGATGGCTACACCTTC. As protein: CASSYSGRGADGYTF. V gene TRBV6-5 combines with J gene TRBJ1-2; weak D call: TRBD1 (6 bases). The V end lost 0 bases, the J end lost 6 bases, and 14 bases lay between the germline ends. Germline V gives CDR1 MNHEY, CDR2 SVGAGI. This CDR3 has 15 amino acids.

The CDR3 bases are TGTGCCACCACAGACAGGCCCAATGAGCAGTTCTTC. The encoded protein is CATTDRPNEQFF. The rearrangement joins TRBV12-3 or TRBV12-4 to TRBJ2-1; TRBD1 is a possible D gene (6 bases). Trimming took 10 bases from V and 6 from J, leaving 13 bases between them. This CDR3 has 12 amino acids.

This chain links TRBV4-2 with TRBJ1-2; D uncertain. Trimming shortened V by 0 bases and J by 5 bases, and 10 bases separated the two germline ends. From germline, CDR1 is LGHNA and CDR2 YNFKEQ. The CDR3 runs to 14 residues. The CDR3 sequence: CASSQDPGRYGYTF. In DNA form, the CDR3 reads TGTGCCAGCAGCCAAGATCCGGGGAGGTATGGCTACACCTTC.

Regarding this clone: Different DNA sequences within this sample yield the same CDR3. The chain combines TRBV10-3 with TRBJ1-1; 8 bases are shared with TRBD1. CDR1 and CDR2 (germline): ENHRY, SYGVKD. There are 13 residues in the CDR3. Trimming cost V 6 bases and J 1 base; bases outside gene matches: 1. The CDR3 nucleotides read TGTGCCATCAGCGGGACAGGGAACACTGAAGCTTTCTTT. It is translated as CAISGTGNTEAFF.

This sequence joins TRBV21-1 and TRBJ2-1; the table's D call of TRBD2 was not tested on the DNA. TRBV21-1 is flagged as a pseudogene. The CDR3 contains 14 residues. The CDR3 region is CASSKVRGWGEQFF. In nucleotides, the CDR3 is TGTGCCAGCAGCAAAGTCCGAGGGTGGGGTGAGCAGTTCTTC.

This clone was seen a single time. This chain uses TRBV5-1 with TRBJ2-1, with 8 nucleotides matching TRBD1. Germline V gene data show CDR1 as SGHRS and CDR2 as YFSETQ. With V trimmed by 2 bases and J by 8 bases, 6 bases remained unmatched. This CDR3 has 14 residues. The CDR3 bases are TGCGCCAGCAGCTTCCCCGACAGGGGTCATGAGCAGTTCTTC. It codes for CASSFPDRGHEQFF. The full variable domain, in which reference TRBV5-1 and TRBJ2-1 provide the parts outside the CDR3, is KAGVTQTPRYLIKTRGQQVTLSCSPISGHRSVSWYQQTPGQGLQFLFEYFSETQRNKGNFPGRFSGRQFSNSRSEMNVSTLELGDSALYLCASSFPDRGHEQFFGPGTRLTVL.

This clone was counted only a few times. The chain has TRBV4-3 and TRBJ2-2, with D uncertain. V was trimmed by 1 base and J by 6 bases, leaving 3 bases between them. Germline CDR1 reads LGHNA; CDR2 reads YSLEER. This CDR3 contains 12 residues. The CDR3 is CASSQAAGELFF. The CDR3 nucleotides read TGCGCCAGCAGCCAAGCCGCCGGGGAGCTGTTTTTT.